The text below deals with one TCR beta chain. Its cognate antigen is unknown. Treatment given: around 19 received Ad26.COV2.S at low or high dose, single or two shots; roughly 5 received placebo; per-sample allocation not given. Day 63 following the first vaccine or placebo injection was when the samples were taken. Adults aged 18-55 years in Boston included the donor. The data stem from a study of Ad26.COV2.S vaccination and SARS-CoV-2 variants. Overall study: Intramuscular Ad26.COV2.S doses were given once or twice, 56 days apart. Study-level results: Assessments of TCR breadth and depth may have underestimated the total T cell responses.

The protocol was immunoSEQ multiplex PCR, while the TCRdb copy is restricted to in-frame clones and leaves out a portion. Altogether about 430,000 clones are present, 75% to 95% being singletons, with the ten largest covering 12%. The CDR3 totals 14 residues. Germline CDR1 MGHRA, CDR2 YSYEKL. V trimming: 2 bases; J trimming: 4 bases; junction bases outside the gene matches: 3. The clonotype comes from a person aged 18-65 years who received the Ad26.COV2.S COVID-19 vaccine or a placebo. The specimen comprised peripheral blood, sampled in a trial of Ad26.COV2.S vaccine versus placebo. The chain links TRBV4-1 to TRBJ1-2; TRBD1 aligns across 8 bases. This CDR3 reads CASSQTGGTYGYTF. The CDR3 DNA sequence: TGCGCCAGCAGCCAAACAGGGGGGACCTATGGCTACACCTTC.